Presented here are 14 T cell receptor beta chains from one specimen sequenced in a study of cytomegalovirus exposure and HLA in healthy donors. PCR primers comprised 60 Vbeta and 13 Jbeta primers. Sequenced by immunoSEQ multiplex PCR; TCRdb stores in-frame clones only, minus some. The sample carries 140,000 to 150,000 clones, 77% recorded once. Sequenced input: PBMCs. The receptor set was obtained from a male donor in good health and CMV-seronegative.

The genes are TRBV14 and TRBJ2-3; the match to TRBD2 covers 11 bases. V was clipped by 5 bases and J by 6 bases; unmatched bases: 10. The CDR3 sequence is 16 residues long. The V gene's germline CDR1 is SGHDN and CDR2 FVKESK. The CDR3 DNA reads TGTGCCAGCAGCGTTGGTAGCGGGGGGGCATGGGATACGCAGTATTTT. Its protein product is CASSVGSGGAWDTQYF.

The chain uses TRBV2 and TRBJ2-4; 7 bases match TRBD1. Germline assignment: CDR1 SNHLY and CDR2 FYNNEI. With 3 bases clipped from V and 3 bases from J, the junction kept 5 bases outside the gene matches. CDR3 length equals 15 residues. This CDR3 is CASSEKGAGKNIQYF. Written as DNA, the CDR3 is TGTGCCAGCAGTGAGAAGGGGGCGGGCAAAAACATTCAGTACTTC.

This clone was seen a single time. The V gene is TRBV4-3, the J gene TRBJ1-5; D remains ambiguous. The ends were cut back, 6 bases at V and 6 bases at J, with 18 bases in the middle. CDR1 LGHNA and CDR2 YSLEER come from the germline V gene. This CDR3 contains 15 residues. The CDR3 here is CASSPKSGKGQPQHF. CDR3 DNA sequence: TGCGCCAGCAGTCCGAAATCGGGGAAGGGTCAGCCCCAGCATTTT.

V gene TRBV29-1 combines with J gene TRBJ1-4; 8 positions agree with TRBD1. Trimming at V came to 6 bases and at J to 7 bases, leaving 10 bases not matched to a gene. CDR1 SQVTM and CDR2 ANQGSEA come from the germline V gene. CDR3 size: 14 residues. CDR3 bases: TGCAGCGTCCGCGGACAGGGTGTAGTTGAAAAACTGTTTTTT. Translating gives CSVRGQGVVEKLFF.

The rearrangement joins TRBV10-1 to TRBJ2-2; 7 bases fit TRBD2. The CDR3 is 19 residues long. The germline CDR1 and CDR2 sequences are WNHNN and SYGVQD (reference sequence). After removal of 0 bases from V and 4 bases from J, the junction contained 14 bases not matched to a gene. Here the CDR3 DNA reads TGCGCCAGCAGTGAGTCAAAGCGGGATCCGGCGTGGGGCACCGGGGAGCTGTTTTTT. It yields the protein CASSESKRDPAWGTGELFF.

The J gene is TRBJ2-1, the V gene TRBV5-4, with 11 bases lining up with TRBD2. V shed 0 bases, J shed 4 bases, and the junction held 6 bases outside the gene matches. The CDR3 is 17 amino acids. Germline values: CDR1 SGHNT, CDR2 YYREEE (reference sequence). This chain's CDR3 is CASSLVPGLAVYNEQFF. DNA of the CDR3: TGTGCCAGCAGCTTGGTTCCGGGACTAGCGGTGTACAATGAGCAGTTCTTC.

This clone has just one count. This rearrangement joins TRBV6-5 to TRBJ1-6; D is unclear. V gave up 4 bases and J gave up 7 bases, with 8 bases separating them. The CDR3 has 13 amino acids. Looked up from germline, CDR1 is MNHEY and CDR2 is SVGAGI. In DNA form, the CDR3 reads TGTGCCAGCAGTTCGACACAGAATTCACCCCTCCACTTT. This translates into CASSSTQNSPLHF.

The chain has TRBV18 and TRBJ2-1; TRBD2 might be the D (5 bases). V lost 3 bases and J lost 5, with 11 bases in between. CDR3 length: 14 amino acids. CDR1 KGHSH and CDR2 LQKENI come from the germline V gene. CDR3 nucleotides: TGTGCCAGCTCACCTATCCGGGGTAACAATGAGCAGTTCTTC. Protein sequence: CASSPIRGNNEQFF.

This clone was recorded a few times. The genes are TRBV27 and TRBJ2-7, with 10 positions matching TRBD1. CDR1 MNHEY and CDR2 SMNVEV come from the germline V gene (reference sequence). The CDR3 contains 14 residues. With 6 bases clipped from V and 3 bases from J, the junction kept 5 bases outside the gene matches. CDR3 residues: CASRGGQGLYEQYF. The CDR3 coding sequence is TGTGCCAGCAGGGGGGGACAGGGGCTCTACGAGCAGTACTTC.

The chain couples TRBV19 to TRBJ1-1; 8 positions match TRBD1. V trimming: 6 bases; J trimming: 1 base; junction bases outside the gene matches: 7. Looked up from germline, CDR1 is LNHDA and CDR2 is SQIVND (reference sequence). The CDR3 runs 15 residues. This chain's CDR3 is CASRGQAVGNTEAFF. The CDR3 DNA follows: TGTGCCAGTAGGGGACAGGCGGTAGGGAACACTGAAGCTTTCTTT.

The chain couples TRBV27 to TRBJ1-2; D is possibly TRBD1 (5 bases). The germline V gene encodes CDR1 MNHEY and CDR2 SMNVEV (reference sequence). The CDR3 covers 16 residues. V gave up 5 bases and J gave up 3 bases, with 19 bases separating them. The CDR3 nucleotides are TGTGCCAGCAGTCCACCGCTGGGGGGGGGTCACTATGGCTACACCTTC. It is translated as CASSPPLGGGHYGYTF.

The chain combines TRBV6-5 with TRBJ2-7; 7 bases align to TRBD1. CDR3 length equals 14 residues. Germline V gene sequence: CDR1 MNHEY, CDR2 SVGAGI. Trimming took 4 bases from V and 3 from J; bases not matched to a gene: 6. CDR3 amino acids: CASSSTGTVYEQYF. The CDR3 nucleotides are TGTGCCAGCAGTTCCACCGGGACAGTCTACGAGCAGTACTTC.

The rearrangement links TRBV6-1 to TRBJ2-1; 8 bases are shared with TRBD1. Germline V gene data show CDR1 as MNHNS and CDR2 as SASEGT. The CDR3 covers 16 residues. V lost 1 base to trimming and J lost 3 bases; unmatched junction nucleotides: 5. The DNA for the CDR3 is TGTGCCAGCAGTGAAGATCGGACAGGGATCTACAATGAGCAGTTCTTC. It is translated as CASSEDRTGIYNEQFF.

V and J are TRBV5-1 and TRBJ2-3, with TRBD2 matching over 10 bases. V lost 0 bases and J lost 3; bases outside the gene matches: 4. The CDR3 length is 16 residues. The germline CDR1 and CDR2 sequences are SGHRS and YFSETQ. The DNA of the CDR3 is TGCGCCAGCAGCTTGGAGGCACTAGCGGGAACAGATACGCAGTATTTT. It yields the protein CASSLEALAGTDTQYF.